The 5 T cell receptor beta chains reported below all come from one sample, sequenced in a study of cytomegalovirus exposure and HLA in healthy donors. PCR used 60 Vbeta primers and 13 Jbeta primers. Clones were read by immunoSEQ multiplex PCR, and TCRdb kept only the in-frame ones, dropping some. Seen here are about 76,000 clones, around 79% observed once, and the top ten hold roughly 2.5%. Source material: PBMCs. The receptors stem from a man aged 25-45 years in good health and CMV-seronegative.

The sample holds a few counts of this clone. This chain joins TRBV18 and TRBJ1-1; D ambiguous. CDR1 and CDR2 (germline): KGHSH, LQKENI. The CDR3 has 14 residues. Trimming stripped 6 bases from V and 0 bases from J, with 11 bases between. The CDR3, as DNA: TGTGCCAGCTCCATACGCGGGGTGAACACTGAAGCTTTCTTT. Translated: CASSIRGVNTEAFF.

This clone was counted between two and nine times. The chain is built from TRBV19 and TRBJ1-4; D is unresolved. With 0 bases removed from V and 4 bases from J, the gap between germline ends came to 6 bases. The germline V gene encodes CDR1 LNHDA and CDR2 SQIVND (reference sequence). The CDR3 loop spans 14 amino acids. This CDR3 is CASSIDRGNEKLFF. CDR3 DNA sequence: TGTGCCAGTAGTATAGATCGAGGTAATGAAAAACTGTTTTTT.

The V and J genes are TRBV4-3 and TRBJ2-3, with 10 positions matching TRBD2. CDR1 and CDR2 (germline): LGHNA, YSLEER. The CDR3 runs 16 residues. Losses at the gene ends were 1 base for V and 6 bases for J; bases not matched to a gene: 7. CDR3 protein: CASSQGFRAGGDTQYF. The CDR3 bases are TGCGCCAGCAGCCAAGGTTTTCGAGCGGGAGGGGATACGCAGTATTTT.

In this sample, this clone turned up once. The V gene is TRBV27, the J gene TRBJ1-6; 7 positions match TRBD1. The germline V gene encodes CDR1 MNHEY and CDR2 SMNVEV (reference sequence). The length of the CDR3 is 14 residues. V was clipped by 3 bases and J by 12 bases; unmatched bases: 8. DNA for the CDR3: TGTGCCAGCAGTTTTTTTAGGGGGCGGGAACCCCTCCACTTT. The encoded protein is CASSFFRGREPLHF.

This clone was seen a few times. In nucleotides, the CDR3 is TGTGCCAGCACCCCAGGGGGGAGCAATCAGCCCCAGCATTTT. Its translation: CASTPGGSNQPQHF. V gene TRBV6-5 combines with J gene TRBJ1-5; TRBD1 aligns across 7 bases. Looked up from germline, CDR1 is MNHEY and CDR2 is SVGAGI. This CDR3 is 14 amino acids long. Trimming at V came to 7 bases and at J to 1 base, leaving 4 bases not matched to a gene.